Presented here are 20 T cell receptor beta chains from one specimen sequenced in a study of T cells after posttransplantation cyclophosphamide. Produced via immunoSEQ multiplex PCR; TCRdb's table is partial and in-frame only. The table lists tens of thousands of clones, over 75% of them singletons. The naive gate required viable CD3+CD4+ or CD3+CD8+ cells with CCR7+CD45RA+CD45RO-CD95-CD27+CD28+ phenotype. Sequenced input: naive CD4+ T cells sorted from blood. The receptor source for this set is a man aged 25 to 45 in good health and a related stem cell transplant donor.

The chain links TRBV12-5 to TRBJ2-7, with a possible D match to TRBD1 (6 bases). The CDR3 runs 15 residues. Germline V lookup: CDR1 LGHNT, CDR2 FRNRAP. The V gene lost 1 base and the J gene lost 11 bases, with 21 bases spanning the gap. The CDR3 DNA sequence: TGTGCTAGTGGTTTGGCTCTCAACCCCGGGACACCAGAGTACTTC. Its translation: CASGLALNPGTPEYF.

The J gene is TRBJ1-5, the V gene TRBV18, with 7 bases fitting TRBD1. The CDR3 is 13 residues long. Per germline, CDR1 KGHSH and CDR2 LQKENI. With 5 bases clipped from V and 9 bases from J, the junction kept 7 bases outside the gene matches. The CDR3 reads CASSTDRVGPQHF. The CDR3 DNA sequence: TGTGCCAGCTCAACAGACAGGGTGGGGCCCCAGCATTTT.

This chain uses TRBV25-1 with TRBJ1-4; D is unclear. The germline gives CDR1 MGHDK, CDR2 SYGVNS. Trimming left V 2 bases short and J 7 bases short, with 11 bases between. The CDR3 has 14 amino acids. The CDR3 DNA is TGTGCCAGCAGTGAAGAGGGAAGAGGTGAAAAACTGTTTTTT. As protein: CASSEEGRGEKLFF.

The V call is TRBV9, the J call TRBJ1-6; D ambiguous. Germline V CDR1 and CDR2: SGDLS, YYNGEE. V was pared by 4 bases and J by 9 bases, with 14 bases between. The CDR3 has 14 amino acids. CDR3 DNA sequence: TGTGCCAGCAGCAGGACCGATCGGGGTTCACCCCTCCACTTT. Translating it yields CASSRTDRGSPLHF.

The V call is TRBV4-1, the J call TRBJ2-1, with D maybe TRBD2 (6 bases). Trimming shortened V by 5 bases and J by 0 bases, and 11 bases separated the two germline ends. Germline V gives CDR1 MGHRA, CDR2 YSYEKL. The CDR3 extends over 15 amino acids. The chain's CDR3 is CASSVRLDSYNEQFF. The CDR3 coding sequence is TGCGCCAGCAGCGTACGACTAGACTCCTACAATGAGCAGTTCTTC.

The chain recombines TRBV4-3 with TRBJ2-5; 11 positions match TRBD2. V was pared by 4 bases and J by 7 bases, with 11 bases of the junction left unmatched. This CDR3 spans 16 amino acids. The germline V gene has CDR1 LGHNA and CDR2 YSLEER. The chain's CDR3 is CASSLRTSGFDGTQYF. CDR3 coding DNA: TGCGCCAGCAGCCTAAGGACTAGCGGGTTCGACGGGACCCAGTACTTC.

The J gene is TRBJ2-7, the V gene TRBV2, with unresolved D. This CDR3 is 11 amino acids long. CDR1 is SNHLY, CDR2 FYNNEI, per germline. V dropped 5 bases and J dropped 8 bases, with 10 bases sitting between them. CDR3 coding DNA: TGTGCCAGCAGTTCAGGATTCCAGCAGTACTTC. Translated: CASSSGFQQYF.

This chain links TRBV7-2 with TRBJ2-3; D perhaps matches TRBD2 (5 bases). Germline assignment: CDR1 SGHTA and CDR2 FQGNSA. V dropped 5 bases and J dropped 3 bases, with 12 bases sitting between them. This CDR3 is built from 14 residues. CDR3 sequence reads: CASSARWTTDTQYF. The CDR3 nucleotides are TGTGCCAGCAGCGCACGATGGACTACAGATACGCAGTATTTT.

The gene calls are TRBV9 and TRBJ1-6; 10 positions agree with TRBD1. The CDR3 consists of 15 residues. CDR1 is SGDLS, CDR2 YYNGEE, per germline. V shed 3 bases, J shed 7 bases, and the junction held 4 bases outside the gene matches. CDR3 protein: CASSARTGGNSPLHF. The CDR3 region has the DNA TGTGCCAGCAGCGCCCGGACAGGGGGGAATTCACCCCTCCACTTT.

The genes are TRBV28 and TRBJ2-5; D gene ambiguous. Between the trimmed V and J ends, which lost 4 bases and 1 base, there was a span of 19 bases. CDR3 length: 17 amino acids. CDR1 is MDHEN and CDR2 is SYDVKM in the germline V gene. CDR3 sequence (DNA): TGTGCCAGCAGTTCCTCTGACCGGGTCTCCCCCCAAGAGACCCAGTACTTC. Translated, it gives CASSSSDRVSPQETQYF.

The chain employs TRBV5-6 and TRBJ2-1; TRBD2 matches at 15 bases. V lost 3 bases and J lost 6; bases outside the gene matches: 4. The CDR3 runs to 16 residues. Germline CDR1 reads SGHDT; CDR2 reads YYEEEE. The CDR3 reads CASSSRTSGGGNEQFF. CDR3 coding DNA: TGTGCCAGCAGCTCCCGGACTAGCGGGGGGGGCAATGAGCAGTTCTTC. The full variable domain, rest sourced from reference TRBV5-6 and TRBJ2-1, is DAGVTQSPTHLIKTRGQQVTLRCSPKSGHDTVSWYQQALGQGPQFIFQYYEEEERQRGNFPDRFSGHQFPNYSSELNVNALLLGDSALYLCASSSRTSGGGNEQFFGPGTRLTVL.

This clone was seen more than once but under ten times. The CDR3 region has the DNA TGTGCCAGCACTGTCCGGGAGACCCAGTACTTC. Amino acid sequence: CASTVRETQYF. The chain recombines TRBV5-5 with TRBJ2-5; D uncertain. The V and J ends lost 6 bases and 5 bases respectively, with 8 bases between them. The CDR3 has 11 amino acids. Germline V CDR1 and CDR2: SGHKS, YYEKEE (reference sequence). Supplemented by reference TRBV5-5 and TRBJ2-5, the full variable domain reads DAGVTQSPTHLIKTRGQQVTLRCSPISGHKSVSWYQQVLGQGPQFIFQYYEKEERGRGNFPDRFSARQFPNYSSELNVNALLLGDSALYLCASTVRETQYFGPGTRLLVL.

A single count supports this clone. The rearrangement joins TRBV14 to TRBJ1-1; D is ambiguous. V was clipped by 2 bases and J by 0 bases, with 7 bases between them. Germline V lookup: CDR1 SGHDN, CDR2 FVKESK. This CDR3 is 14 amino acids long. The CDR3 reads CASSQSHMNTEAFF. The CDR3 DNA reads as TGTGCCAGCAGCCAAAGTCACATGAACACTGAAGCTTTCTTT.

The chain combines TRBV5-6 with TRBJ2-5, with D perhaps matching TRBD1 (5 bases). The CDR3 has 14 amino acids. Trimming took 4 bases from V and 0 from J, leaving 10 bases between them. Germline assignment: CDR1 SGHDT and CDR2 YYEEEE. CDR3 sequence (DNA): TGTGCCAGCAGCACGACAGATTACCAAGAGACCCAGTACTTC. Its protein product is CASSTTDYQETQYF.

This chain's CDR3 is CASSVQVLSSGNTIYF. The CDR3 DNA follows: TGTGCCAGCAGCGTACAGGTTCTATCCTCTGGAAACACCATATATTTT. This sequence joins TRBV9 and TRBJ1-3; D is uncertain. V was shortened by 1 base and J by 0 bases, with 11 bases between the two germline ends. The CDR3 has 16 residues. The germline gives CDR1 SGDLS, CDR2 YYNGEE. The full variable domain, in which reference TRBV9 and TRBJ1-3 provide the parts outside the CDR3, is DSGVTQTPKHLITATGQRVTLRCSPRSGDLSVYWYQQSLDQGLQFLIQYYNGEERAKGNILERFSAQQFPDLHSELNLSSLELGDSALYFCASSVQVLSSGNTIYFGEGSWLTVV.

The rearrangement links TRBV5-1 to TRBJ2-2; 7 nucleotides align to TRBD1. The CDR3 totals 16 residues. CDR1 is SGHRS and CDR2 is YFSETQ in the germline V gene. V shed 9 bases, J shed 3 bases, and the junction held 14 bases outside the gene matches. The CDR3 DNA follows: TGCGCCACATCAGGGGGTATTTTCTCGGACACCGGGGAGCTGTTTTTT. It is translated as CATSGGIFSDTGELFF.

The J gene is TRBJ2-1, the V gene TRBV4-3; D may be TRBD2 (6 bases). The V gene's germline CDR1 is LGHNA and CDR2 YSLEER. V lost 0 bases and J lost 7, with 16 bases in between. This CDR3 is 16 amino acids long. The DNA of the CDR3 is TGCGCCAGCAGCCAAGAGAGACTAGTACCCTCGAATGAGCAGTTCTTC. This encodes CASSQERLVPSNEQFF.

The rearrangement uses TRBV9 and TRBJ1-1, with D possibly being TRBD1 (5 bases). The V gene lost 0 bases and the J gene lost 5 bases, with 8 bases spanning the gap. The CDR3 consists of 13 residues. The V gene's germline CDR1 is SGDLS and CDR2 YYNGEE. The CDR3 DNA sequence: TGTGCCAGCAGCGTAGTACGGGGGACTGAAGCTTTCTTT. It translates to CASSVVRGTEAFF.

The chain links TRBV7-6 to TRBJ2-7, with TRBD2 as a possible D gene (5 bases). Germline CDR1 SGHVS, CDR2 FNYEAQ. CDR3 length: 14 amino acids. V was pared by 4 bases and J by 4 bases, with 14 bases between. Here the CDR3 DNA reads TGTGCCAGCAGCTCCTCCGGGGTGGGGTACGAGCAGTACTTC. Protein product: CASSSSGVGYEQYF.

J is TRBJ2-1 and V is TRBV5-1; possible D gene TRBD1, 6 bases. The V gene lost 0 bases and the J gene lost 4 bases, with 11 bases spanning the gap. Germline CDR1 reads SGHRS; CDR2 reads YFSETQ. This CDR3 spans 15 amino acids. In nucleotides, the CDR3 is TGCGCCAGCAGCTTGGTGTCAGGGGATTACAATGAGCAGTTCTTC. Translated: CASSLVSGDYNEQFF.